The rows below give T cell receptor beta chains drawn from one sample of a study of radiotherapy plus CTLA-4 blockade in lung cancer. TCRdb's copy holds only in-frame clones and misses some; the assay was immunoSEQ multiplex PCR. This table holds tens of thousands of clones, approximately 86% found once. Here the sequenced sample was peripheral blood, taken from a patient treated with radiotherapy plus ipilimumab. These receptors came from a human donor with non-small cell lung cancer whose response to radiotherapy plus ipilimumab could not be evaluated. Both conserved end residues are part of each CDR3. Fields, in order: D gene, V gene, clone size, J gene, CDR3 protein, CDR3 DNA. D genes are given only for firm matches. A clone size is listed for some rows: how often the clone was seen (once, few, many), or a class if it is expanded.

>NA|TRBV5-1|NA|TRBJ2-5
CASSYFRGKETQYF
TGCGCCAGCAGCTATTTCCGGGGAAAAGAGACCCAGTACTTC
>TRBD2|TRBV7-9|once|TRBJ2-3
CASSTRTSGREDTQYF
TGTGCCAGCAGCACTCGGACTAGCGGGAGGGAAGATACGCAGTATTTT
>NA|TRBV2|few|TRBJ1-2
CASSESFPSYGYTF
TGTGCCAGCAGTGAGTCCTTCCCCTCCTATGGCTACACCTTC
>NA|TRBV28|NA|TRBJ1-1
CATGGSYTEAFF
TGTGCCACCGGGGGGTCGTACACTGAAGCTTTCTTT
>TRBD1|TRBV29-1|NA|TRBJ1-4
CSVSSYRGRNEKLFF
TGCAGCGTCTCCTCTTACAGGGGGCGAAATGAAAAACTGTTTTTT
>TRBD1|TRBV5-1|NA|TRBJ1-2
CASSLVGDSYGYTF
TGCGCCAGCAGCTTGGTTGGGGACAGCTATGGCTACACCTTC
>NA|TRBV7-2|NA|TRBJ2-5
CASSSGRKETQYF
TGTGCCAGCAGCTCTGGGAGAAAAGAGACCCAGTACTTC
>TRBD1|TRBV5-4|NA|TRBJ2-7
CASSTPFGTGGREQYF
TGTGCCAGCAGCACACCATTCGGGACAGGGGGCCGGGAGCAGTACTTC
>TRBD2|TRBV5-4|NA|TRBJ2-5
CASSRGLAGRETQYF
TGTGCCAGCAGCCGAGGACTAGCGGGGCGGGAGACCCAGTACTTC
>TRBD1|TRBV5-1|NA|TRBJ1-3
CASSLETGVGNTIYF
TGCGCCAGCAGCTTGGAGACAGGGGTCGGAAACACCATATATTTT
>TRBD1|TRBV7-2|NA|TRBJ2-7
CASSFRDRAYEQYF
TGTGCCAGCAGCTTCAGGGACAGGGCCTACGAGCAGTACTTC
>NA|TRBV7-2|NA|TRBJ2-5
CASSLARFGETQYF
TGTGCCAGCAGCTTAGCGAGGTTCGGGGAGACCCAGTACTTC
>NA|TRBV6-1|NA|TRBJ2-7
CASSEGGGPYEQYF
TGTGCCAGCAGTGAAGGAGGAGGGCCCTACGAGCAGTACTTC
>NA|TRBV4-1|NA|TRBJ2-3
CASSQGARTDTQYF
TGCGCCAGCAGCCAAGGGGCCCGCACAGATACGCAGTATTTT
>TRBD1|TRBV28|NA|TRBJ2-1
CASRGLTGVENEQFF
TGTGCCAGCCGCGGTTTGACAGGGGTAGAAAATGAGCAGTTCTTC
>NA|TRBV7-8|NA|TRBJ2-1
CASSLARVWALFYNEQFF
TGTGCCAGCAGCTTAGCCCGCGTATGGGCCCTTTTCTACAATGAGCAGTTCTTC
>NA|TRBV28|NA|TRBJ1-1
CASSLAGTGRPEAFF
TGTGCCAGCAGTTTAGCGGGGACCGGGCGGCCTGAAGCTTTCTTT
>NA|TRBV27|NA|TRBJ2-6
CASSFKGFGANVLTF
TGTGCCAGCAGTTTTAAGGGGTTTGGGGCCAACGTCCTGACTTTC
>NA|TRBV28|NA|TRBJ2-7
CATREFYEQYF
TGTGCCACCAGGGAGTTCTACGAGCAGTACTTC
>NA|TRBV6-5|medium-sized|TRBJ1-2
CASSSQGQGNYGYTF
TGTGCCAGCAGTTCCCAGGGGCAGGGAAACTATGGCTACACCTTC
>NA|TRBV7-9|NA|TRBJ2-7
CASSSSLRTYEQYF
TGTGCCAGCAGCTCGAGTCTACGAACCTACGAGCAGTACTTC
>NA|TRBV10-2|NA|TRBJ1-5
CASSWGGAANQPQHF
TGCGCCAGCAGTTGGGGGGGGGCGGCCAATCAGCCCCAGCATTTT
>NA|TRBV5-1|NA|TRBJ2-7
CASSPGQAGEQYF
TGCGCCAGCAGCCCCGGTCAGGCAGGCGAGCAGTACTTC
>NA|TRBV7-9|NA|TRBJ1-2
CASSPLEARGGYGYTF
TGTGCCAGCAGCCCCCTCGAGGCCCGCGGGGGGTATGGCTACACCTTC
>NA|TRBV5-6|NA|TRBJ1-1
CASSFGGLGYTEAFF
TGTGCCAGCAGCTTCGGGGGTTTAGGGTACACTGAAGCTTTCTTT
>NA|TRBV4-1|NA|TRBJ1-5
CASSQDNRELVGPQHF
TGCGCCAGCAGCCAAGATAACCGGGAACTGGTGGGGCCCCAGCATTTT
>TRBD1|TRBV19|NA|TRBJ1-2
CASRDRGHYGYTF
TGTGCCAGTCGAGACAGGGGCCACTATGGCTACACCTTC
>TRBD2|TRBV9|NA|TRBJ2-3
CASSVTSGGPGTDTQYF
TGTGCCAGCAGCGTTACTAGCGGGGGACCGGGGACAGATACGCAGTATTTT
>TRBD1|TRBV19|NA|TRBJ1-2
CASSITGTGYGYTF
TGTGCCAGTAGTATCACCGGGACAGGCTATGGCTACACCTTC
>TRBD2|TRBV15|NA|TRBJ2-3
CATSPTSGGEGTQYF
TGTGCCACCTCCCCGACTAGCGGGGGGGAAGGTACGCAGTATTTT
>TRBD1|TRBV5-4|NA|TRBJ2-6
CASSRQGSDGANVLTF
TGTGCCAGCAGTCGACAGGGGTCGGACGGGGCCAACGTCCTGACTTTC
>TRBD1|TRBV7-9|NA|TRBJ2-7
CASSGQGAYPYEQYF
TGTGCCAGCAGCGGACAGGGCGCTTACCCCTACGAGCAGTACTTC
>NA|TRBV15|once|TRBJ2-3
CATSRGVSGGTDTQYF
TGTGCCACCAGCAGAGGGGTAAGCGGCGGTACAGATACGCAGTATTTT
>TRBD1|TRBV28|NA|TRBJ2-2
CASSYPGQGYTGELFF
TGTGCCAGCAGTTATCCCGGACAGGGATACACCGGGGAGCTGTTCTTT
>TRBD2|TRBV5-1|NA|TRBJ2-3
CASSLGGRSSDTQYF
TGCGCCAGCAGCTTGGGCGGGAGGTCCTCAGATACGCAGTATTTT
>NA|TRBV11-2|once|TRBJ1-2
CASSFTPGAANYGYTF
TGTGCCAGCAGCTTTACCCCTGGGGCAGCTAACTATGGCTACACCTTC
>NA|TRBV5-7|few|TRBJ1-1
CASSEKVAGFGLNTEAFF
TGTGCCAGCAGCGAAAAAGTGGCAGGGTTCGGACTGAACACTGAAGCTTTCTTT
>NA|TRBV7-9|NA|TRBJ1-6
CASSLSTSPLHF
TGTGCCAGCAGCTTGAGTACTTCACCCCTCCACTTT
>NA|TRBV28|NA|TRBJ1-6
CASNPGNRLHF
TGTGCCAGCAATCCGGGGAACCGCCTCCACTTT
>NA|TRBV11-2|NA|TRBJ2-7
CASSLSGPGAYEQYF
TGTGCCAGCAGCTTATCGGGCCCTGGGGCTTACGAGCAGTACTTC
>TRBD1|TRBV29-1|NA|TRBJ2-5
CGAIGDRRKTQYF
TGCGGTGCCATCGGGGACAGGAGGAAGACCCAGTACTTC
>NA|TRBV10-3|NA|TRBJ1-1
CAIRQGNTEAFF
TGTGCCATCCGTCAGGGCAACACTGAAGCTTTCTTT
>TRBD2|TRBV6-6|NA|TRBJ2-5
CASGTRTSGGQETQYF
TGTGCCAGCGGGACACGGACTAGCGGGGGGCAAGAGACCCAGTACTTC
>NA|TRBV2|NA|TRBJ1-1
CASSERVAEAFF
TGTGCCAGCAGTGAACGGGTCGCTGAAGCTTTCTTT
>TRBD1|TRBV28|NA|TRBJ1-1
CASSYHPGTGFTEAFF
TGTGCCAGCAGCTATCATCCTGGGACAGGGTTCACTGAAGCTTTCTTT
>TRBD2|TRBV7-2|NA|TRBJ2-6
CASSQRGGPSGANVLTF
TGTGCCAGCAGCCAACGGGGGGGCCCCTCTGGGGCCAACGTCCTGACTTTC